What follows describes a single TCR beta chain. The antigen it recognizes is unknown. Per-base quality was not reported, and no clone a single base away is much larger than it. Full-length TCR variable regions were amplified by 5' RACE PCR with constant-region reverse primers, and semi-nested PCR with Nested Universal Primer A was subsequently performed. The ReliaPrep RNA Cell Miniprep System was used to extract total RNA, which was then reverse transcribed into 5'RACE-ready cDNA with the SMARTer RACE 5'/3' Kit. Multiplex adaptors were used to barcode the full-length TCR alpha and beta libraries, which were then sequenced on an Illumina MiSeq. Per the authors' processing: For each of nine subset-tissue groups, sequencing data from the five patients were combined, and the groups were compared by unsupervised clustering of TCR gene usage. Repertoire similarity was calculated with the Morisita-Horn index, weighting shared sequences by their contribution to each repertoire. The public reads were run again by TCRdb, first through fastp at Q25 and then through MiXCR, and only productive beta chains were kept. Rows are unified per CDR3 protein, each entry keeping the most common DNA and genes. The V and J calls, along with clone size, are taken from TCRdb and not from the paper's own processing. The sample table holds about 50,000 distinct CDR3 sequences, of which 25% to 35% were seen once. About 2.2% of the sample is held by the ten biggest clonotypes.

These data are taken from a study (dated by TCRdb to between 2014 and 2017). In the study overall: The study set out to test whether tumor-infiltrating Tregs in breast cancer get recruited from blood Tregs or are instead converted in situ from other CD4+ T cell subsets. General findings and caveats noted by the study authors: Validation in the larger cohort was restricted to a single TCR beta V-J rearrangement rather than whole repertoires. Tumor memory CD4+ T cell TCR gene usage clustered with blood and lymph node memory CD4+ cells and lymph node naive CD4+ cells. The greatest overlap of tumor-infiltrating Treg TCR alpha and beta sequences was with tumor naive CD4+ T cells, followed next by blood naive CD4+ T cells.

V and J are truncated by 6 bases and 7 bases respectively, leaving an intervening sequence of 13 bases. The CDR3 has 13 amino acids, counting the end cysteine and phenylalanine. Only the CDR3 DNA stays, 39 bases, in frame from base 1. According to the germline V gene, CDR1 reads SNHLY and CDR2 reads FYNNEI. To purify naive CD4+ T cells, the Miltenyi Naive CD4+ T Cell Isolation kit was used, and CD25 microbeads served to deplete Tregs. Tregs, naive and memory CD4+ T cells from tumor, blood and ipsilateral draining lymph nodes of about five breast cancer patients underwent full-length TCR alpha and beta sequencing. Mononuclear cells from lymph nodes or 50 ml of peripheral blood were isolated by Ficoll density gradient centrifugation. A purity exceeding 90% was confirmed by FACS for the sorted cell populations.

This clonotype originated in a female donor with breast cancer. This chain joins TRBV2 to TRBJ2-1; the D gene cannot be resolved reliably. Input material: naive CD4+ T cells sorted from blood. The cell subset or site tag for this specimen amounts to: naive CD4+ T cells, CD4+CD45RA+CD25-. The CDR3 in this case is CASRAEAPNEQFF. The DNA sequence is TGTGCCAGCAGGGCCGAAGCTCCGAATGAGCAGTTCTTC.